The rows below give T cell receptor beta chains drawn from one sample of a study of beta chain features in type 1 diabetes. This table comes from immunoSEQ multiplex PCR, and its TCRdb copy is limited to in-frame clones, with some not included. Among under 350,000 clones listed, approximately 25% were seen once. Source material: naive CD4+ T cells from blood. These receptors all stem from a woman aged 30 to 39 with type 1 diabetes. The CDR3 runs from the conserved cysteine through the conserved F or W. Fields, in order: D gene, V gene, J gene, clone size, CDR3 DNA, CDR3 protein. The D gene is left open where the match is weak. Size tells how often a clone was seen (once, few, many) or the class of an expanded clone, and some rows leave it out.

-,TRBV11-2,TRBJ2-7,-,TGTGCCAGCAGCTTAGGGCGGTACGAGCAGTACTTC,CASSLGRYEQYF
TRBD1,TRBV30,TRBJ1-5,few,TGTGCCTGGAGTGCCCCCCGACAGGGCAGCAATCAGCCCCAGCATTTT,CAWSAPRQGSNQPQHF
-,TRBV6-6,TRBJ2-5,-,TGTGCCAGCGGCACACAGGGAGAGACCCAGTACTTC,CASGTQGETQYF
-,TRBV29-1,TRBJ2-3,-,TGCAGCGCGAACAGGGCCCGTTCGACAGATACGCAGTATTTT,CSANRARSTDTQYF
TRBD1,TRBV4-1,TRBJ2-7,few,TGCGCCAGCAGCCGGACAGGGGGGGACCACGAGCAGTACTTC,CASSRTGGDHEQYF
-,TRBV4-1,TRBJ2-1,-,TGCGCCAGCAGCCAGTTAGCGGTTCCGGTCTACAATGAGCAGTTCTTC,CASSQLAVPVYNEQFF
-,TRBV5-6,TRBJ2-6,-,TGTGCCAGCAGCTCGGAGGGACGGGCCAACGTCCTGACTTTC,CASSSEGRANVLTF
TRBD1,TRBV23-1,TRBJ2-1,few,TGCGCCAGCAGTCCAGGGACAGCCACAGGGAGTGGGTACGCCAATGAGCAGTTCTTC,CASSPGTATGSGYANEQFF
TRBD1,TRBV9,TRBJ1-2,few,TGTGCCAGCAGCGTCTTAGGGGACAGCAGCTATGGCTACACCTTC,CASSVLGDSSYGYTF
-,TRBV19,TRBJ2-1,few,TGTGCCAGTAGTATTCACAGGGTGGGCAATGAGCAGTTCTTC,CASSIHRVGNEQFF
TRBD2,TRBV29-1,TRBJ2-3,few,TGCAGCGTTGAATACTGGACTAGCGGATCCACAGATACGCAGTATTTT,CSVEYWTSGSTDTQYF
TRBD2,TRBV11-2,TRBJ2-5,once,TGTGCCAGCAGCGGGACTAGTCATCAGTACTTC,CASSGTSHQYF
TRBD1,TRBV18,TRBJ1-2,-,TGTGCCAGCTCACCAGAGGGGGCAGGCTATGGCTACACCTTC,CASSPEGAGYGYTF
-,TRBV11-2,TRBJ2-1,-,TGTGCCAGCAGCCTTATGATCCTAATACATGAGCAGTTCTTC,CASSLMILIHEQFF
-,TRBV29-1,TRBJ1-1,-,TGCAGCGTTGTGAGGGATACTGAAGCTTTCTTT,CSVVRDTEAFF
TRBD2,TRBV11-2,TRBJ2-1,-,TGTGCCAGCAGCGCGGGGAGCGGGGCATACAATGAGCAGTTCTTC,CASSAGSGAYNEQFF
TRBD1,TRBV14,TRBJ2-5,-,TGTGCCAGCAGCCTTATACAGGGGACCCAAGAGACCCAGTACTTC,CASSLIQGTQETQYF
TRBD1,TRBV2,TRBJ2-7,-,TGTGCCACACGACCCGGGACAGGGAGCTACGAGCAGTACTTC,CATRPGTGSYEQYF
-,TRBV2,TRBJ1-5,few,TGTGCCAGCAGTGTCCGGACGGGGGGAAATCAGCCCCAGCATTTT,CASSVRTGGNQPQHF
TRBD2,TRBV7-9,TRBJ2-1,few,TGTGCCAGCAGCGAGACTAGCGGGAGGGCCTATGAGCAGTTCTTC,CASSETSGRAYEQFF
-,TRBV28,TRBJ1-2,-,TGTGCCAGCAGATCGGCGGAGGGCTACACCTTC,CASRSAEGYTF